This TCR beta chain is from a study of CD8+ T cells in alopecia areata. On the study more broadly: The study gave treated patients oral tofacitinib at 5 to 10 mg twice daily.

RNA was isolated and reverse transcribed to cDNA, the sequencing template. TCRdb's table, derived via immunoSEQ multiplex PCR, lists solely in-frame clones and lacks some. The sample contains approximately 200,000 clones, roughly three fifths of which appear only once. The sample's treatment: oral pan-JAK inhibitor, 5-10 mg twice daily. Collected material from alopecia areata patients comprised lesional scalp punch biopsies and peripheral blood. Study-wide points: Scalp clonality, together with expanded CD8+ clones among the top 100, fell significantly with tofacitinib. Sequenced scalp T cells also include alphabeta T cells resident in normal skin.

Of note for this clone: The antigen is undetermined.

CDR3 length: 16 residues. The ends were cut back, 1 base at V and 7 bases at J, with 16 bases in the middle. The source material was CD4+ T cells sorted from blood, sampled at week 4, from a patient treated with tofacitinib. This clonotype originated in a human donor with alopecia areata. The chain has TRBV23-1 and TRBJ2-2, with D perhaps assigned TRBD1 or TRBD2 (6 bases each). TRBV23-1 is identified as an open reading frame with a role that is uncertain. In DNA form, the CDR3 reads TGCGCCAGCAGTCAATACCCCCTACGGGGGCACGGGGAGCTGTTTTTT. Translating it yields CASSQYPLRGHGELFF.